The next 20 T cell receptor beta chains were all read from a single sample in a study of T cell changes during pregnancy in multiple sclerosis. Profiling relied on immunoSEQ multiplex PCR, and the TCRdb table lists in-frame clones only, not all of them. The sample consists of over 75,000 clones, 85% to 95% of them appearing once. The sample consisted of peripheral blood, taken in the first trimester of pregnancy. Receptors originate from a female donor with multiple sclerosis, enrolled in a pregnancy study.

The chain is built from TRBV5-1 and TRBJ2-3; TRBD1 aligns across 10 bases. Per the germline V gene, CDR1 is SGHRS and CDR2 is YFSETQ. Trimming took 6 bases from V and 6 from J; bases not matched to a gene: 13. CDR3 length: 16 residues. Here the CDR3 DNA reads TGCGCCAGCACGACCTTTAGACAGGGGGCAGGGGATACGCAGTATTTT. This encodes CASTTFRQGAGDTQYF. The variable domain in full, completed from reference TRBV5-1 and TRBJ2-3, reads KAGVTQTPRYLIKTRGQQVTLSCSPISGHRSVSWYQQTPGQGLQFLFEYFSETQRNKGNFPGRFSGRQFSNSRSEMNVSTLELGDSALYLCASTTFRQGAGDTQYFGPGTRLTVL.

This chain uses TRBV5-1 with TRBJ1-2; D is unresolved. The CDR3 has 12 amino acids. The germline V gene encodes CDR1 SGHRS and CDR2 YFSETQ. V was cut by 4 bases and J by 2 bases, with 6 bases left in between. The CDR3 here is CASSEANYGYTF. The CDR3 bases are TGCGCCAGCAGCGAGGCGAACTATGGCTACACCTTC.

The CDR3 DNA is TGCGCCAGCAGCCAAGGAGGGCTGAGCTCCTACGAGCAGTACTTC. Protein sequence: CASSQGGLSSYEQYF. The rearrangement joins TRBV5-1 to TRBJ2-7, with D perhaps TRBD2 (6 bases). CDR1 and CDR2 (germline): SGHRS, YFSETQ. Trimming stripped 4 bases from V and 0 bases from J, with 14 bases between. The CDR3 is 15 residues long.

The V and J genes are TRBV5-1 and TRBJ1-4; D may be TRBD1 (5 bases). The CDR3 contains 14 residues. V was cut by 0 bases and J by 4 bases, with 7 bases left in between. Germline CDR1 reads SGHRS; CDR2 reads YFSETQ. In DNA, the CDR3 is TGCGCCAGCAGCTTGGCCGGGGGTAATGAAAAACTGTTTTTT. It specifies CASSLAGGNEKLFF. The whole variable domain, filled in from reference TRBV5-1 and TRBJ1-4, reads KAGVTQTPRYLIKTRGQQVTLSCSPISGHRSVSWYQQTPGQGLQFLFEYFSETQRNKGNFPGRFSGRQFSNSRSEMNVSTLELGDSALYLCASSLAGGNEKLFFGSGTQLSVL.

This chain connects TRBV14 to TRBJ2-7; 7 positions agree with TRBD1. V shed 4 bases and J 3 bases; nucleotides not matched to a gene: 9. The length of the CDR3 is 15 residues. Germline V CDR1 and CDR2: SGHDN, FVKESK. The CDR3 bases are TGTGCCAGCAGCCGCGGCACGGGACAGTACTACGAGCAGTACTTC. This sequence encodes CASSRGTGQYYEQYF.

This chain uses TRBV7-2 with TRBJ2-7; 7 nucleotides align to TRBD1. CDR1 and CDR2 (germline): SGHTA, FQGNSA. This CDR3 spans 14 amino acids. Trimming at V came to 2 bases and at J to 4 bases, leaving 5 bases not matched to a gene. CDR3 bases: TGTGCCAGCAGCTTAAGACAGGGCCGTTACGAGCAGTACTTC. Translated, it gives CASSLRQGRYEQYF.

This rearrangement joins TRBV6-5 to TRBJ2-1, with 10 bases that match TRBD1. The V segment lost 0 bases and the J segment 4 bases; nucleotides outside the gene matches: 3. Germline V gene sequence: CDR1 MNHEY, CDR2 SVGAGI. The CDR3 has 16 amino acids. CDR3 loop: CASSYSPDRGYNEQFF. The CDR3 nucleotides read TGTGCCAGCAGTTACTCGCCGGACAGGGGGTACAATGAGCAGTTCTTC.

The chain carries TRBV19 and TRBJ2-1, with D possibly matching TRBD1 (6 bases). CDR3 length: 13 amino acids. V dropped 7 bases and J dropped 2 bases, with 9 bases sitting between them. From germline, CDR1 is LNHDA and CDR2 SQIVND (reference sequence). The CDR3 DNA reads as TGTGCCAGTAAGAGGGGGACCTACAATGAGCAGTTCTTC. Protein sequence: CASKRGTYNEQFF.

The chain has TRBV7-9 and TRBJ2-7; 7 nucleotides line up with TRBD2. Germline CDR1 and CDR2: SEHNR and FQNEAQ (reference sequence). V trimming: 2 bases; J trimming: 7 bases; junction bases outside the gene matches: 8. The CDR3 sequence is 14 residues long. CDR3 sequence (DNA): TGTGCCAGCAGCTTACCTTCCCCGGGAGGAGAGCAGTACTTC. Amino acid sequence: CASSLPSPGGEQYF. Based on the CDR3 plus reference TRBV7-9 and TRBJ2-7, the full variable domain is DTGVSQNPRHKITKRGQNVTFRCDPISEHNRLYWYRQTLGQGPEFLTYFQNEAQLEKSRLLSDRFSAERPKGSFSTLEIQRTEQGDSAMYLCASSLPSPGGEQYFGPGTRLTVT.

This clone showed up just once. DNA for the CDR3: TGTGCCAGCAGCTTCGGACAGGGGGGCCCAGATACGCAGTATTTT. Translated: CASSFGQGGPDTQYF. V usage is TRBV5-7 and J usage is TRBJ2-3; 10 nucleotides align to TRBD1. TRBV5-7 is noted as an ORF with a role that remains uncertain. V lost 2 bases and J lost 4; bases outside the gene matches: 4. This CDR3 has 15 amino acids.

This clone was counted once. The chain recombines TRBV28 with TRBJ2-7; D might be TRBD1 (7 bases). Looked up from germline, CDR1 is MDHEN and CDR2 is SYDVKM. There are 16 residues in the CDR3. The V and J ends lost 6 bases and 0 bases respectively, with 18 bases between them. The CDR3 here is CASREGQTRVSYEQYF. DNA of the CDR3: TGTGCCAGCAGGGAGGGACAGACTAGGGTCTCCTACGAGCAGTACTTC.

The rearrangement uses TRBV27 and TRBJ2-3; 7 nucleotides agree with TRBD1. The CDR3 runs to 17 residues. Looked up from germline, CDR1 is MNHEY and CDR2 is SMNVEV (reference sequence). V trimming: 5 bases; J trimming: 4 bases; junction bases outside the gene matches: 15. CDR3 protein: CASSPGRGRGQADTQYF. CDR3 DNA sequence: TGTGCCAGCAGTCCCGGTCGGGGCAGAGGACAGGCAGATACGCAGTATTTT.

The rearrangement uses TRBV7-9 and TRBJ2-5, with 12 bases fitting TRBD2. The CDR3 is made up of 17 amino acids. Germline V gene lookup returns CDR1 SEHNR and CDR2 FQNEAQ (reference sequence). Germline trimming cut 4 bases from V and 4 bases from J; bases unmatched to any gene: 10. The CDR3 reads CASSSGLAGIRGETQYF. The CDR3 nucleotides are TGTGCCAGCAGCTCCGGACTAGCGGGGATTCGAGGAGAGACCCAGTACTTC.

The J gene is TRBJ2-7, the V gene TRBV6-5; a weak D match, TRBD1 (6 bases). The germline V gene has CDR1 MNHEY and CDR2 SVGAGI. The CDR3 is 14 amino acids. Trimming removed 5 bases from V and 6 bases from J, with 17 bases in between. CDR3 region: CASSRTGHTFEQYF. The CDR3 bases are TGTGCCAGCAGTCGAACGGGACACACCTTCGAGCAGTACTTC.

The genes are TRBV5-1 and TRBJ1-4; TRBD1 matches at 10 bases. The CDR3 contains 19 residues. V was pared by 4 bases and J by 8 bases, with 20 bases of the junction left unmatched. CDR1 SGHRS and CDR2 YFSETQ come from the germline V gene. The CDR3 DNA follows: TGCGCCAGCAGCCATTCCGGGACAGGGGATGCCAAATATAGGGAAAAACTGTTTTTT. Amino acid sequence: CASSHSGTGDAKYREKLFF.

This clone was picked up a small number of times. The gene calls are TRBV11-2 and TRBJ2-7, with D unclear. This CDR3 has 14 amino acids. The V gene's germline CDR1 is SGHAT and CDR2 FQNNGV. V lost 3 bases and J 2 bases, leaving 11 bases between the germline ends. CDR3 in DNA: TGTGCCAGCAGCTTTGCGCAGGCGACCTACGAGCAGTACTTC. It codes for CASSFAQATYEQYF.

CDR3 protein: CASRRYAPSNVFYGYTF. Here the CDR3 DNA reads TGTGCCAGCAGACGATATGCACCGAGCAATGTGTTCTATGGCTACACCTTC. V usage is TRBV27 and J usage is TRBJ1-2; D gene uncertain. The CDR3 consists of 17 residues. CDR1 is MNHEY, CDR2 SMNVEV, per germline (reference sequence). Trimming removed 6 bases from V and 4 bases from J, with 24 bases in between.

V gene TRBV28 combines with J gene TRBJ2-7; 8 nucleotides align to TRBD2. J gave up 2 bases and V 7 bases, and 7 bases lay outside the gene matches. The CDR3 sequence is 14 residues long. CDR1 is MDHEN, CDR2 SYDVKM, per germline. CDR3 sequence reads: CASIHSGDTYEQYF. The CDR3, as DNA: TGTGCCAGCATTCATAGCGGGGATACCTACGAGCAGTACTTC.

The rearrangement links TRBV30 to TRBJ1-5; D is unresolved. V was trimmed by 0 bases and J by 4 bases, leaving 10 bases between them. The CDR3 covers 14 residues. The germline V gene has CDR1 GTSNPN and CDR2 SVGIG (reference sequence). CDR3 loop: CAWSVRSANQPQHF. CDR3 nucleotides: TGTGCCTGGAGTGTACGTTCAGCGAATCAGCCCCAGCATTTT.

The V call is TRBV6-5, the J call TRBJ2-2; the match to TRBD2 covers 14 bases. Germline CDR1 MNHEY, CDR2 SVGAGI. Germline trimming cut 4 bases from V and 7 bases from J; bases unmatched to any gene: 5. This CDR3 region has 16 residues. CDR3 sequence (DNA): TGTGCCAGCAGTTCAAGACTAGCGGGAGGGGTCGGGGAGCTGTTTTTT. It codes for CASSSRLAGGVGELFF.